A single T cell receptor (beta chain) is shown here with its context. The CDR3 spans 16 residues. V dropped 0 bases and J dropped 7; count of bases not matched to a gene: 5. Germline V CDR1 and CDR2: LGHDT, YNNKEL (reference sequence). Measured with immunoSEQ multiplex PCR; TCRdb has only the in-frame clones, and not every one. The sample holds around 100,000 clones, roughly 80% seen once. This sample is part of a study of blood T cell repertoires in COVID-19. This rearrangement joins TRBV3-1 (or the pseudogene TRBV3-2) to TRBJ2-1; 11 bases fit TRBD2. This TCR came from a woman aged 40 to 50 with acute or convalescent COVID-19. The sequencing input was peripheral blood. CDR3 protein: CASSQDLLAGDNEQFF. CDR3 nucleotide sequence: TGTGCCAGCAGCCAAGATCTACTAGCGGGGGATAATGAGCAGTTCTTC.